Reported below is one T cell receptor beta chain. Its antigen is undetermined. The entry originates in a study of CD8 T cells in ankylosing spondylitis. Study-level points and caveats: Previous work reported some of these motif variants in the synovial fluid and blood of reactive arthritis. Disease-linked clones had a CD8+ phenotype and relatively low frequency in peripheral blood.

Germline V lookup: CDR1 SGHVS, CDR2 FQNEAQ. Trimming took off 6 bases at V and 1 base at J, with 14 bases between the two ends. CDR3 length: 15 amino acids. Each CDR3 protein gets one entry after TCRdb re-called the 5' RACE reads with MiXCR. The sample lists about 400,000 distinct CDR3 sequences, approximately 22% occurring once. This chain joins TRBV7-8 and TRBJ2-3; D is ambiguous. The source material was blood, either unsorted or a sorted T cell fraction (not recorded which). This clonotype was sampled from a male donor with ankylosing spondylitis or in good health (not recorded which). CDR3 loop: CASRPRLVGTDTQYF. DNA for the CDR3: TGTGCCAGCAGGCCCCGGTTAGTGGGCACAGATACGCAGTATTTT.